This T cell receptor (beta chain) was recorded in a study of human T cells and chemical hapten exposure. Findings and limits, study-wide: Significantly more large CDR3 similarity clusters arose among expanded TCRs than among controls.

CDR1 is ENHRY and CDR2 is SYGVKD in the germline V gene. Trimming removed 3 bases from V and 6 bases from J; junction bases left unmatched: 9. CDR3 size: 16 residues. As to this clonotype: Its antigen is unidentified.

Unique molecular identifiers were attached to individual cDNA molecules within the library. TCRdb recomputed calls from the RACE reads with MiXCR, one row per CDR3 protein. The data contain about 380,000 distinct CDR3 sequences, around 5.5% of them singletons. As to time point: pre-sensitization, week 0. Treatment denoted: therapeutic diphenylcyclopropenone sensitization with weekly scalp DPC. The sequencing here drew on whole blood, taken in connection with sensitization to the hapten diphenylcyclopropenone (DPC). The sequence was collected from a woman in her forties or fifties with alopecia areata. Some clones in this sample may be carry-over from other donors' samples. The J gene is TRBJ2-2, the V gene TRBV10-3; TRBD1 matches at 8 bases. CDR3 amino acids: CAISEIRGPPAGELFF. For the CDR3, the DNA is TGTGCCATCAGTGAAATCAGGGGGCCCCCGGCCGGGGAGCTGTTTTTT.